The entry below gives a single TCR beta chain sequence along with its context. The time point is: sample taken at primary tumor resection. TCRdb itself ran the 5' RACE reads through MiXCR, one entry per CDR3 protein. This sample yields tens of thousands of distinct CDR3 sequences, of which around 12% are seen a single time; more than 40% belongs to the top ten. This entry comes from a study of spatial heterogeneity in lung cancer. V was clipped by 3 bases and J by 1 base; unmatched bases: 10. The CDR3 extends over 16 amino acids. Germline V gene data show CDR1 as DFQATT and CDR2 as SNEGSKA (reference sequence).

The genes are TRBV20-1 and TRBJ1-2; 8 bases are a match to TRBD1. The receptor was derived from a male donor with early-stage non-small cell lung cancer. Sequences were derived from PBMCs, sampled at surgery. The CDR3 loop is CSASVGGQGLNYGYTF. CDR3 sequence (DNA): TGCAGTGCTAGCGTCGGCGGACAGGGCCTTAACTATGGCTACACCTTC.